This TCR beta chain was sequenced in a study of CD8+ T cells in alopecia areata. cDNA serving as the sequencing template came from extracted, reverse transcribed RNA. Using immunoSEQ multiplex PCR, the repertoire was profiled, and TCRdb retains in-frame clones only, with some absent. The repertoire includes roughly 280,000 clones, over 45% of them detected once, and about 0.89% sits in the top ten. To note about this clone: The junction shows a germline mismatch at one end, possibly a read error.

Treatment of the sample: oral pan-JAK inhibitor, 5-10 mg twice daily. The germline gives CDR1 GTSNPN, CDR2 SVGIG (reference sequence). The CDR3 totals 14 residues. J is TRBJ1-1 and V is TRBV30, with 7 bases matching TRBD1. The sample consisted of CD4+ T cells sorted from blood, taken at week 52, from a patient treated with tofacitinib. The clonotype originates from a human donor with alopecia areata. Here the CDR3 reads CAWSVSRGNPEAFF. CDR3 nucleotide sequence: TGTGCCTGGAGTGTCTCCAGGGGGAACCCTGAAGCTTTCTTT.